The 24 T cell receptor beta chains reported below all come from one sample, sequenced in a study of T cells of healthy individuals. TCRdb called the 5' RACE reads again in MiXCR, with one record for every CDR3 protein. The sample lists about 100,000 distinct CDR3 sequences; about 16% were seen once. The receptors shown here come from a human donor in good health.

The rearrangement links TRBV7-9 to TRBJ1-2; the D is unclear. Trimming stripped 4 bases from V and 7 bases from J, with 13 bases between. The CDR3 spans 13 residues. Per germline, CDR1 SEHNR and CDR2 FQNEAQ (reference sequence). The CDR3 DNA follows: TGTGCCAGCAGCTCCCAAAGCGTTGGTGGCTACACCTTC. Its translation is CASSSQSVGGYTF.

The chain is built from TRBV20-1 and TRBJ2-1; TRBD1 might be the D (6 bases). This CDR3 comprises 15 residues. V was shortened by 6 bases and J by 0 bases, with 15 bases between the two germline ends. Per germline, CDR1 DFQATT and CDR2 SNEGSKA (reference sequence). As DNA, the CDR3 is TGCAGTGCCACACTAGTGGGGGCCTCCTACAATGAGCAGTTCTTC. It specifies CSATLVGASYNEQFF.

The chain joins TRBV3-1 to TRBJ1-5; 9 positions match TRBD1. The V and J ends lost 4 bases and 6 bases, in that order; junction bases with no gene match: 4. The germline CDR1 and CDR2 sequences are LGHDT and YNNKEL (reference sequence). The CDR3 loop spans 14 amino acids. This CDR3 reads CASSRVTGGQPQHF. DNA of the CDR3: TGTGCCAGCAGCCGGGTGACAGGGGGTCAGCCCCAGCATTTT. Full variable domain (missing parts from reference TRBV3-1 and TRBJ1-5): DTAVSQTPKYLVTQMGNDKSIKCEQNLGHDTMYWYKQDSKKFLKIMFSYNNKELIINETVPNRFSPKSPDKAHLNLHINSLELGDSAVYFCASSRVTGGQPQHFGDGTRLSIL.

This clonotype was found a few times. The chain employs TRBV24-1 and TRBJ2-1, with D possibly matching TRBD1 (8 bases). Germline loops: CDR1 KGHDR, CDR2 SFDVKD. The CDR3 has 19 amino acids. V lost 4 bases and J lost 3, with 24 bases in between. This CDR3 reads CATSDPTGGERGSYNEQFF. CDR3 in DNA: TGTGCCACCAGTGACCCCACAGGGGGTGAGCGGGGCAGCTACAATGAGCAGTTCTTC.

This clonotype has just a few counts. The CDR3 protein is CASSGLGVATEAFF. The CDR3 region has the DNA TGCGCCAGCAGTGGCCTCGGGGTGGCTACTGAAGCTTTCTTT. The chain has TRBV5-1 and TRBJ1-1; no clear D gene. The germline CDR1 and CDR2 sequences are SGHRS and YFSETQ. The CDR3 has 14 residues. V gave up 5 bases and J gave up 5 bases, with 16 bases separating them.

This chain connects TRBV20-1 to TRBJ2-7; possible D gene TRBD1, 6 bases. Trimming left V 0 bases short and J 5 bases short, with 17 bases between. The CDR3 length is 15 residues. Germline V gene data show CDR1 as DFQATT and CDR2 as SNEGSKA (reference sequence). The CDR3 region is CSARDLQGRIHEQYF. CDR3 nucleotides: TGCAGTGCTAGAGATCTCCAGGGGAGAATCCACGAGCAGTACTTC.

The V and J genes are TRBV4-2 and TRBJ1-5; perhaps TRBD1 as D (6 bases). V shed 1 base and J shed 5 bases, with 9 bases lying between them. The length of the CDR3 is 14 residues. CDR1 and CDR2 from the germline V gene are LGHNA and YNFKEQ. CDR3 in amino acids: CASSQAGGDQPQHF. CDR3 nucleotides: TGTGCCAGCAGCCAAGCTGGGGGCGATCAGCCCCAGCATTTT.

This chain joins TRBV4-3 and TRBJ2-1; TRBD2 matches at 8 bases. V lost 1 base and J lost 2; bases outside the gene matches: 10. CDR1 LGHNA and CDR2 YSLEER come from the germline V gene. The CDR3 totals 18 residues. CDR3 nucleotide sequence: TGCGCCAGCAGCCAAGGGGAGGTTAGCGGGACGCCCTACAATGAGCAGTTCTTC. Protein: CASSQGEVSGTPYNEQFF.

Concerning this clonotype: A much larger clone lies one base from this, so it may be a read error. The CDR3 region is CASTTSNQPQHF. The CDR3 bases are TGTGCCAGCACAACTAGCAATCAGCCCCAGCATTTT. The rearrangement uses TRBV6-2 or TRBV6-3 and TRBJ1-5; D gene uncertain. Germline CDR1 is MNHEY and CDR2 is SVGEGT. CDR3 length: 12 residues. The germline V and J ends were trimmed by 7 bases and 0 bases, with 4 bases remaining between them.

This clonotype was observed a single time. The rearrangement uses TRBV7-6 and TRBJ1-1; 10 nucleotides line up with TRBD1. Germline V lookup: CDR1 SGHVS, CDR2 FNYEAQ. The CDR3 is 15 amino acids. V trimming: 5 bases; J trimming: 1 base; junction bases outside the gene matches: 4. CDR3 residues: CASSPRTGGNTEAFF. DNA of the CDR3: TGTGCCAGCAGCCCTCGGACAGGGGGGAACACTGAAGCTTTCTTT.

The chain carries TRBV12-3 or TRBV12-4 and TRBJ2-5; D perhaps matches TRBD1 (6 bases). V dropped 1 base and J dropped 5 bases, with 11 bases sitting between them. The CDR3 loop spans 14 amino acids. CDR3 nucleotide sequence: TGTGCCAGCAGTTTAGACAGGGCTGGGGAGACCCAGTACTTC. The encoded protein is CASSLDRAGETQYF.

Ten or more counts support this clonotype. The V gene is TRBV19, the J gene TRBJ1-5, with D maybe TRBD1 (6 bases). V lost 4 bases, J lost 5 bases, and 9 bases lay in between. CDR1 and CDR2 from the germline V gene are LNHDA and SQIVND (reference sequence). The CDR3 is 13 amino acids. The CDR3: CASSRQADQPQHF. In nucleotides, the CDR3 is TGTGCCAGTAGTAGACAGGCGGATCAGCCCCAGCATTTT.

A few counts support this clonotype. The chain is built from TRBV10-3 and TRBJ1-2; D remains ambiguous. Germline loops: CDR1 ENHRY, CDR2 SYGVKD. The CDR3 has 13 residues. Trimming took off 3 bases at V and 4 bases at J, with 9 bases between the two ends. CDR3 nucleotide sequence: TGTGCCATCAGTGAAGAGGGAACCTATGGCTACACCTTC. Amino acids: CAISEEGTYGYTF.

This clonotype has a handful of counts. The chain couples TRBV28 to TRBJ2-7, with D possibly being TRBD1 (5 bases). There are 18 residues in the CDR3. Germline V gene sequence: CDR1 MDHEN, CDR2 SYDVKM. V dropped 5 bases and J dropped 1 base, with 24 bases sitting between them. The CDR3 spells CASSPSPGMGSLSYEQYF. The CDR3 region has the DNA TGTGCCAGCAGTCCATCCCCAGGGATGGGGTCTCTTTCCTACGAGCAGTACTTC.

With respect to this clonotype: The junction departs from germline at one end; a sequencing error may be responsible. The chain has TRBV7-6 and TRBJ2-1, with 9 bases lining up with TRBD1. This CDR3 is built from 18 residues. Per the germline V gene, CDR1 is SGHVS and CDR2 is FNYEAQ. CDR3 DNA sequence: TGCGCCAGCAGCTTAGAACCGGACAGGGGATTATTCTACAATGAGCAGTTCTTC. Amino acids: CASSLEPDRGLFYNEQFF.

This clonotype was found many times. This sequence joins TRBV5-1 and TRBJ2-7; D possibly matches TRBD1 or TRBD2 (7 bases each). The germline gives CDR1 SGHRS, CDR2 YFSETQ. CDR3 length: 13 residues. The V end was cut by 6 bases, the J end by 1 base, with 11 bases between. CDR3 nucleotide sequence: TGCGCCAGCAACCAGGGGGGGTCCTACGAGCAGTACTTC. This codes for CASNQGGSYEQYF.

V and J are TRBV6-5 and TRBJ2-7; unclear D gene. The CDR3 is 13 amino acids. The V and J ends lost 1 base and 6 bases respectively, with 10 bases between them. Germline V CDR1 and CDR2: MNHEY, SVGAGI. The CDR3 DNA sequence: TGTGCCAGCAGTTACTACCCAGGTTCCGAGCAGTACTTC. It is translated as CASSYYPGSEQYF.

This clonotype was seen a handful of times. The V gene is TRBV7-3, the J gene TRBJ1-1; D not resolved. The CDR3 runs to 13 residues. V gave up 3 bases and J gave up 4 bases, with 9 bases separating them. The V gene's germline CDR1 is SGHTA and CDR2 FQGTGA. The CDR3 DNA is TGTGCCAGCAGCTTCATCGGCAGCACTGAAGCTTTCTTT. The encoded protein is CASSFIGSTEAFF.

This clonotype has at least ten counts. V and J are TRBV7-9 and TRBJ2-5; 7 bases are shared with TRBD2. The CDR3 has 14 residues. V lost 2 bases, J lost 5 bases, and 5 bases stayed unmatched. Germline CDR1 reads SEHNR; CDR2 reads FQNEAQ (reference sequence). CDR3 sequence (DNA): TGTGCCAGCAGCTTAAGCGGGATCGATGAGACCCAGTACTTC. The encoded protein is CASSLSGIDETQYF.

This clonotype was detected many times. This chain connects TRBV7-2 to TRBJ1-5, with D hard to call. The CDR3 is made up of 14 amino acids. The germline V gene encodes CDR1 SGHTA and CDR2 FQGNSA. The V and J ends lost 1 base and 4 bases respectively, with 8 bases between them. DNA for the CDR3: TGTGCCAGCAGCTTAGGCGCCAGAAATCAGCCCCAGCATTTT. As protein: CASSLGARNQPQHF.

This clonotype was observed a few times. The rearrangement joins TRBV9 to TRBJ2-2, with D possibly matching TRBD2 (6 bases). V was cut by 4 bases and J by 1 base, with 17 bases left in between. In germline, CDR1 is SGDLS, CDR2 YYNGEE. The CDR3 has 17 amino acids. Here the CDR3 reads CASSPRGRGENTGELFF. As DNA, the CDR3 is TGTGCCAGCAGCCCGCGGGGAAGGGGCGAGAACACCGGGGAGCTGTTTTTT.

Turning to this clonotype: A junction boundary mismatches the germline segment, possibly from a read error. The rearrangement uses TRBV28 and TRBJ1-2; no reliable D call. From germline, CDR1 is MDHEN and CDR2 SYDVKM. The CDR3 is 14 amino acids. The CDR3 protein is CASRPPDSKYGYTF. The CDR3 DNA is TGTGCCAGCAGGCCTCCGGACTCTAAGTATGGCTACACCTTC.

This clonotype was found a few times. The chain has TRBV5-1 and TRBJ1-6, with D tentatively TRBD1 (5 bases). The V and J ends lost 3 bases and 6 bases respectively, with 13 bases between them. Germline CDR1 and CDR2: SGHRS and YFSETQ. The CDR3 loop spans 15 amino acids. As DNA, the CDR3 is TGCGCCAGCAGCTCAGACTCCGGGGGTAATTCACCCCTCCACTTT. Its translation: CASSSDSGGNSPLHF. The entire variable domain, with the rest obtained from reference TRBV5-1 and TRBJ1-6, is as follows: KAGVTQTPRYLIKTRGQQVTLSCSPISGHRSVSWYQQTPGQGLQFLFEYFSETQRNKGNFPGRFSGRQFSNSRSEMNVSTLELGDSALYLCASSSDSGGNSPLHFGNGTRLTVT.

Notes on this clonotype: Just one base apart from a much larger clone, this may be a read error. V is TRBV7-3 and J is TRBJ2-1; D is unclear. Germline-derived CDR1 and CDR2 are SGHTA and FQGTGA. The CDR3 runs 13 residues. The germline V and J ends were trimmed by 2 bases and 2 bases, with 4 bases remaining between them. The CDR3 loop reads CASSLSAYNEQFF. The CDR3 nucleotides are TGTGCCAGCAGCTTATCCGCCTACAATGAGCAGTTCTTC.